This T cell receptor beta chain stems from a study of T cell responses to AZD1222 COVID-19 vaccine. Trimming left V 3 bases short and J 6 bases short, with 14 bases between. Germline-derived CDR1 and CDR2 are LNHDA and SQIVND (reference sequence). CDR3 length: 14 amino acids. Here immunoSEQ multiplex PCR was the method, and the copy in TCRdb shows in-frame clones only, minus some. Of fewer than 200,000 clones listed, approximately 86% are singletons. The chain has TRBV19 and TRBJ1-1; TRBD1 might be the D (5 bases). The sample here was peripheral blood, taken on day 0 of AZD1222 vaccination. This TCR came from an adult in good health. The CDR3 region is CASSMEGRRSEAFF. CDR3 DNA sequence: TGTGCCAGTAGTATGGAGGGGCGCAGGTCTGAAGCTTTCTTT. Full variable domain (outside the CDR3, taken from reference TRBV19 and TRBJ1-1): DGGITQSPKYLFRKEGQNVTLSCEQNLNHDAMYWYRQDPGQGLRLIYYSQIVNDFQKGDIAEGYSVSREKKESFPLTVTSAQKNPTAFYLCASSMEGRRSEAFFGQGTRLTVV.